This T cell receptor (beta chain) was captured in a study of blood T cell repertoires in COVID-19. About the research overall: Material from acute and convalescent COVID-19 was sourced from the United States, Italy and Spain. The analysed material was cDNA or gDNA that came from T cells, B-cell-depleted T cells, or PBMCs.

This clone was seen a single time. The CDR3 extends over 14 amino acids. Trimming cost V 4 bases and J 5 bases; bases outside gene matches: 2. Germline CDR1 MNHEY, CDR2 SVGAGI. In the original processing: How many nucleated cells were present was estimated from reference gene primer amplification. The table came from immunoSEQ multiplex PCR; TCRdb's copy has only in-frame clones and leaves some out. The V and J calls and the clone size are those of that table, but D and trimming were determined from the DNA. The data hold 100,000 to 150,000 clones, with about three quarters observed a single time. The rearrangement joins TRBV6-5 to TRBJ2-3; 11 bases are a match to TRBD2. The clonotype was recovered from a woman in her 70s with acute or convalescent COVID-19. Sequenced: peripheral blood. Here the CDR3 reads CASSLGLAGDTQYF. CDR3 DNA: TGTGCCAGCAGTTTAGGACTAGCGGGAGATACGCAGTATTTT.